This T cell receptor beta chain was obtained from a study of identical twins. This clonotype was recorded at least ten times. TCRdb re-called the 5' RACE reads through MiXCR, storing one row per CDR3 protein. Here the sample spans 700,000 or so distinct CDR3 sequences, 21% being singletons. The CDR3 totals 13 residues. V shed 4 bases and J shed 5 bases, with 11 bases lying between them. In germline, CDR1 is MNHNS, CDR2 SASEGT. This sample also belongs to another study, concerning T cells expressing NK-cell markers.

The origin of this receptor is a woman aged 18-29 years in good health. The sequenced sample was PBMCs. The chain employs TRBV6-1 and TRBJ1-1, with D tentatively TRBD1 (6 bases). The CDR3 bases are TGTGCCAGCAGTGTAGGGGGATTTACTGAAGCTTTCTTT. The encoded protein is CASSVGGFTEAFF.